This T cell receptor beta chain is from a study of OX40 agonist ivuxolimab in advanced cancers. In the study overall: Ivuxolimab was an agonistic, fully human IgG2 monoclonal antibody directed against OX40 (CD134), a costimulatory receptor. Prior anti-PD-1, anti-PD-L1 or anti-CTLA-4 therapy was permitted, and about 40% of dose-escalation patients had received checkpoint inhibitors. The dose-escalation cohort was about 83% male with a mean age of about 65 years, ranging from roughly 20 to 80. The monotherapy dose-escalation portion (N = 52 patients) of the phase I ivuxolimab trial is reported in the paper. Partial responses occurred in three dose-escalation patients, of whom one had hepatocellular carcinoma and two had cutaneous melanoma. Of the approximately 50 dose-escalation patients, hepatocellular carcinoma was present in approximately 20, melanoma in some 15, renal cell carcinoma in 9 and head and neck cancer in 9. Peripheral TCRbeta sequencing aimed to test whether ivuxolimab altered TCR sequence diversity and caused clonal T-cell expansion. Intravenous ivuxolimab was administered to patients every 2 weeks at six dose levels: 0.01, 0.1, 0.3, 1.5, 3 and 10 mg/kg.

Points the paper makes about the study in general: Low levels of normalized T-cell clonal expansion were also seen in some patients who did not respond. In the 0.1-3.0 mg/kg groups, partial responders were among the patients with the lowest normalized peripheral clonal expansion, particularly in CD8+ T cells. The antigen specificity of the peripheral T cells that underwent clonal expansion was not determined. At doses of 0.1 to 3.0 mg/kg, clonal expansion of both CD4+ and CD8+ blood T cells was observed from baseline to week 6. After ivuxolimab, expanded clones were on average more numerous among CD8+ T cells than among CD4+ T cells.

CDR1 is given as GTSNPN and CDR2 as SVGIG, both from the germline V gene (reference sequence). V loses 2 bases of germline sequence and J loses 6 bases, and the interval between the two ends is 11 bases. The CDR3, cysteine through phenylalanine, is 13 amino acids long. Kept here is only the CDR3 DNA, which spans 39 bases and is read in frame from base 1. A word on this clone: Its antigen target is currently unknown. No much larger clone is present one base from it, and per-base qualities are unavailable.

Patients with a history of autoimmune disease or receiving systemic immunosuppression were excluded from the trial. Peripheral blood for TCR sequencing was collected from all dose cohorts at baseline, on cycle 4 day 1, and on cycle 7 day 1. The samples were drawn from a first-in-human, open-label, multicenter phase I dose-escalation trial of ivuxolimab. Adults with locally advanced or metastatic head and neck squamous cell, hepatocellular, melanoma or renal cell carcinoma were enrolled in the trial. Before TCR sequencing, CD4+ and CD8+ T cells were separately sorted from peripheral blood. For sequencing of the TCRbeta CDR3 region, genomic DNA was extracted from the sorted cells. The immunoSEQ Assay was used to sequence the TCRbeta CDR3 regions. TCRdb stores this immuneACCESS table with in-frame sequences only. Part of the clones is absent; in the studies checked, under half of the shortfall reflects unresolved V genes, and no reason is known for the rest. This sample comprises some 57,000 clones, around 89% of them detected only once. The ten most abundant clones make up 5% to 6% of the sample.

The sample here was CD4+ or CD8+ T cells sorted from blood, taken in a trial of the OX40 agonist ivuxolimab. This TCR was sampled from an adult with an advanced solid tumor such as melanoma, head and neck, liver or kidney cancer. This receptor chain uses TRBV30 and TRBJ2-1, with the D gene too uncertain to name. The CDR3 is CAWSTGPPNEQFF. The DNA sequence is TGTGCCTGGAGTACCGGACCTCCCAATGAGCAGTTCTTC.